These T cell receptor beta chains were read from a single sample in a study of T cell clones after liver transplantation. Assay used: immunoSEQ multiplex PCR; TCRdb lists only in-frame clones, some missing. Among roughly 53,000 clones listed, 60% to 80% were seen once. Material: CD4+ T cells from blood, obtained at the 22-month timepoint. These receptors originate from a human patient who received a liver transplant. The graft donor may have contributed some T cells. Each CDR3 is given with its conserved first and last residue. The order of the fields is D gene, J gene, clone size, V gene, CDR3 protein, CDR3 DNA. A D gene is named only where the DNA matches it firmly. The size field is filled for only some rows; it gives once, few, many or a size class.

D gene: -
J gene: TRBJ2-7
clone size: -
V gene: TRBV7-9
CDR3 protein: CASSLSGATLGQYF
CDR3 DNA: TGTGCCAGCAGCTTATCGGGGGCCACCCTTGGGCAGTACTTC

D gene: TRBD2
J gene: TRBJ2-1
clone size: -
V gene: TRBV7-2
CDR3 protein: CASSQRGGGNEQFF
CDR3 DNA: TGTGCCAGCAGCCAGCGGGGGGGCGGGAATGAGCAGTTCTTC

D gene: -
J gene: TRBJ2-1
clone size: -
V gene: TRBV6-4
CDR3 protein: CASSPRRGEQFF
CDR3 DNA: TGTGCCAGCAGTCCCCGAAGAGGTGAGCAGTTCTTC

D gene: -
J gene: TRBJ2-5
clone size: once
V gene: TRBV27
CDR3 protein: CASSLSVNSQETQYF
CDR3 DNA: TGTGCCAGCAGTTTATCAGTTAATAGCCAAGAGACCCAGTACTTC

D gene: -
J gene: TRBJ2-7
clone size: -
V gene: TRBV7-9
CDR3 protein: CASSGGLTSSYEQYF
CDR3 DNA: TGTGCCAGCAGCGGGGGACTGACGAGCTCCTACGAGCAGTACTTC

D gene: -
J gene: TRBJ2-5
clone size: -
V gene: TRBV28
CDR3 protein: CASVPNQLETQYF
CDR3 DNA: TGTGCCAGCGTCCCCAATCAACTGGAGACCCAGTACTTC

D gene: -
J gene: TRBJ1-5
clone size: -
V gene: TRBV28
CDR3 protein: CASTGTVGPQHF
CDR3 DNA: TGTGCCAGCACCGGGACGGTAGGGCCCCAGCATTTT

D gene: TRBD2
J gene: TRBJ2-3
clone size: -
V gene: TRBV30
CDR3 protein: CAIAGGSTDTQYF
CDR3 DNA: TGTGCCATCGCGGGGGGGTCCACAGATACGCAGTATTTT

D gene: -
J gene: TRBJ2-4
clone size: -
V gene: TRBV4-1
CDR3 protein: CASSPASTGFVGIQYF
CDR3 DNA: TGCGCCAGCAGCCCCGCGTCAACGGGTTTTGTCGGCATTCAGTACTTC

D gene: TRBD2
J gene: TRBJ2-5
clone size: -
V gene: TRBV9
CDR3 protein: CASSVSGEETQYF
CDR3 DNA: TGTGCCAGCAGCGTGAGCGGGGAGGAGACCCAGTACTTC

D gene: TRBD1
J gene: TRBJ2-7
clone size: -
V gene: TRBV18
CDR3 protein: CASSPRQGGEQYF
CDR3 DNA: TGTGCCAGCTCACCACGACAGGGGGGTGAGCAGTACTTC

D gene: -
J gene: TRBJ2-6
clone size: -
V gene: TRBV5-6
CDR3 protein: CASSLVAAGANVLTF
CDR3 DNA: TGTGCCAGCAGCTTAGTGGCTGCCGGGGCCAACGTCCTGACTTTC

D gene: -
J gene: TRBJ1-1
clone size: -
V gene: TRBV28
CDR3 protein: CASTLGERRTNTEAFF
CDR3 DNA: TGTGCCAGCACCTTGGGCGAGAGGAGAACAAACACTGAAGCTTTCTTT

D gene: -
J gene: TRBJ2-5
clone size: -
V gene: TRBV5-6
CDR3 protein: CASSFRDLETQYF
CDR3 DNA: TGTGCCAGCAGCTTCAGGGACCTGGAGACCCAGTACTTC

D gene: TRBD1
J gene: TRBJ1-1
clone size: -
V gene: TRBV5-1
CDR3 protein: CASSLNSRGRMDEAFF
CDR3 DNA: TGCGCCAGCAGCTTAAATTCGAGGGGGCGAATGGATGAAGCTTTCTTT

D gene: TRBD2
J gene: TRBJ2-3
clone size: -
V gene: TRBV5-1
CDR3 protein: CASSVRELPDTQYF
CDR3 DNA: TGCGCCAGCAGCGTGCGGGAGTTGCCAGATACGCAGTATTTT

D gene: -
J gene: TRBJ2-3
clone size: -
V gene: TRBV19
CDR3 protein: CASSYRGGMADTQYF
CDR3 DNA: TGTGCCAGTAGTTACAGGGGAGGAATGGCAGATACGCAGTATTTT

D gene: TRBD1
J gene: TRBJ1-1
clone size: -
V gene: TRBV18
CDR3 protein: CASSQGQGAEAFF
CDR3 DNA: TGTGCCAGCTCACAGGGACAGGGGGCTGAAGCTTTCTTT

D gene: -
J gene: TRBJ2-7
clone size: -
V gene: TRBV10-3
CDR3 protein: CAISESAGYEQYF
CDR3 DNA: TGTGCCATCAGTGAGTCGGCGGGATACGAGCAGTACTTC

D gene: -
J gene: TRBJ2-7
clone size: -
V gene: TRBV29-1
CDR3 protein: CSVSRLKGNEQYF
CDR3 DNA: TGCAGCGTTTCTCGCCTCAAGGGAAACGAGCAGTACTTC

D gene: TRBD1
J gene: TRBJ1-1
clone size: -
V gene: TRBV14
CDR3 protein: CASTPTGDGSTEAFF
CDR3 DNA: TGTGCCAGCACCCCGACAGGGGACGGAAGCACTGAAGCTTTCTTT

D gene: -
J gene: TRBJ2-3
clone size: -
V gene: TRBV5-1
CDR3 protein: CASSLGTRDGDTQYF
CDR3 DNA: TGCGCCAGCAGCTTGGGGACCAGGGATGGAGATACGCAGTATTTT

D gene: TRBD1
J gene: TRBJ1-1
clone size: -
V gene: TRBV13
CDR3 protein: CASSSTQGGAFF
CDR3 DNA: TGTGCCAGCAGTTCTACACAGGGGGGAGCTTTCTTT

D gene: -
J gene: TRBJ2-2
clone size: -
V gene: TRBV9
CDR3 protein: CASSVHAETPGELFF
CDR3 DNA: TGTGCCAGCAGCGTACACGCGGAGACTCCCGGGGAGCTGTTTTTT

D gene: -
J gene: TRBJ1-3
clone size: once
V gene: TRBV6-5
CDR3 protein: CASSYRQDAGNTIYF
CDR3 DNA: TGTGCCAGCAGTTATCGACAGGATGCAGGAAACACCATATATTTT

D gene: TRBD1
J gene: TRBJ1-3
clone size: -
V gene: TRBV9
CDR3 protein: CASSQGGQYSGNTIYF
CDR3 DNA: TGTGCCAGCAGCCAGGGGGGACAATACTCTGGAAACACCATATATTTT

D gene: TRBD1
J gene: TRBJ2-1
clone size: -
V gene: TRBV5-4
CDR3 protein: CASSEGTGGYNEQFF
CDR3 DNA: TGTGCCAGCAGTGAAGGGACAGGGGGCTACAATGAGCAGTTCTTC

D gene: TRBD1
J gene: TRBJ2-7
clone size: -
V gene: TRBV11-2
CDR3 protein: CASSLGPPGQGSKQYF
CDR3 DNA: TGTGCCAGCAGCTTAGGACCACCGGGACAGGGAAGTAAGCAGTACTTC

D gene: TRBD1
J gene: TRBJ2-7
clone size: -
V gene: TRBV5-8
CDR3 protein: CASSRGTGPYEQYF
CDR3 DNA: TGTGCCAGCAGCAGGGGGACAGGGCCCTACGAGCAGTACTTC

D gene: -
J gene: TRBJ1-2
clone size: -
V gene: TRBV11-2
CDR3 protein: CASSLPGRILTGYTF
CDR3 DNA: TGTGCCAGCAGCCTCCCCGGACGGATTTTAACGGGCTACACCTTC

D gene: -
J gene: TRBJ1-6
clone size: few
V gene: TRBV30
CDR3 protein: CAWSVRGGVGPLHF
CDR3 DNA: TGTGCCTGGAGTGTACGCGGGGGCGTCGGACCCCTCCACTTT

D gene: TRBD1
J gene: TRBJ1-4
clone size: few
V gene: TRBV5-5
CDR3 protein: CASSPTTGVVEKLFF
CDR3 DNA: TGTGCCAGCAGCCCGACGACAGGGGTCGTGGAAAAACTGTTTTTT

D gene: -
J gene: TRBJ2-7
clone size: -
V gene: TRBV10-3
CDR3 protein: CAISGPGGTYEQYF
CDR3 DNA: TGTGCCATCAGCGGCCCGGGGGGCACCTACGAGCAGTACTTC

D gene: TRBD1
J gene: TRBJ1-6
clone size: -
V gene: TRBV2
CDR3 protein: CASTSLTGTGNSPLHF
CDR3 DNA: TGTGCCAGCACCAGTTTAACCGGGACAGGGAATTCACCCCTCCACTTT

D gene: -
J gene: TRBJ2-7
clone size: -
V gene: TRBV11-2
CDR3 protein: CASSLAPSFGGIPSYEQYF
CDR3 DNA: TGTGCCAGCAGCTTAGCACCCTCCTTTGGGGGCATCCCCTCCTACGAGCAGTACTTC

D gene: -
J gene: TRBJ1-5
clone size: -
V gene: TRBV13
CDR3 protein: CASSNSRVGSNQPQHF
CDR3 DNA: TGTGCCAGCAGCAACAGCAGGGTTGGGAGCAATCAGCCCCAGCATTTT

D gene: -
J gene: TRBJ2-3
clone size: -
V gene: TRBV9
CDR3 protein: CASSVVGGPTDTQYF
CDR3 DNA: TGTGCCAGCAGCGTAGTCGGGGGGCCCACAGATACGCAGTATTTT

D gene: TRBD2
J gene: TRBJ2-7
clone size: -
V gene: TRBV30
CDR3 protein: CAWVRTSYEQYF
CDR3 DNA: TGTGCCTGGGTCCGGACTAGCTACGAGCAGTACTTC

D gene: TRBD1
J gene: TRBJ2-2
clone size: -
V gene: TRBV18
CDR3 protein: CASPQGQENTGELFF
CDR3 DNA: TGTGCCAGCCCGCAGGGACAGGAAAACACCGGGGAGCTGTTTTTT

D gene: -
J gene: TRBJ1-1
clone size: -
V gene: TRBV19
CDR3 protein: CASSNMGVSTEAFF
CDR3 DNA: TGTGCCAGTAGCAACATGGGGGTCAGCACTGAAGCTTTCTTT

D gene: -
J gene: TRBJ1-1
clone size: few
V gene: TRBV7-9
CDR3 protein: CASSLDGRTVTPEAFF
CDR3 DNA: TGTGCCAGCAGCTTAGATGGCAGGACAGTAACCCCTGAAGCTTTCTTT

D gene: -
J gene: TRBJ1-4
clone size: -
V gene: TRBV27
CDR3 protein: CASSLMTDEKLFF
CDR3 DNA: TGTGCCAGCAGTCTGATGACAGACGAAAAACTGTTTTTT

D gene: -
J gene: TRBJ1-4
clone size: once
V gene: TRBV6-1
CDR3 protein: CASSQGPRGILGIFEKLFF
CDR3 DNA: TGTGCCAGCAGTCAAGGCCCCAGGGGAATCTTAGGGATATTCGAAAAACTGTTTTTT

D gene: -
J gene: TRBJ1-1
clone size: few
V gene: TRBV20-1
CDR3 protein: CSAQGIFEAFF
CDR3 DNA: TGCAGTGCTCAAGGGATTTTTGAAGCTTTCTTT

D gene: -
J gene: TRBJ2-3
clone size: few
V gene: TRBV10-2
CDR3 protein: CASRMDYTDTQYF
CDR3 DNA: TGCGCCAGCCGGATGGACTACACAGATACGCAGTATTTT

D gene: -
J gene: TRBJ1-2
clone size: -
V gene: TRBV19
CDR3 protein: CASSAGRNYGYTF
CDR3 DNA: TGTGCCAGTAGTGCGGGACGGAACTATGGCTACACCTTC

D gene: -
J gene: TRBJ1-1
clone size: few
V gene: TRBV2
CDR3 protein: CASRRQEERSEAFF
CDR3 DNA: TGTGCCAGCAGAAGGCAGGAGGAAAGGAGTGAAGCTTTCTTT

D gene: -
J gene: TRBJ2-2
clone size: few
V gene: TRBV19
CDR3 protein: CASMGWDSFAGELFF
CDR3 DNA: TGTGCCAGTATGGGGTGGGACTCTTTCGCCGGGGAGCTGTTTTTT

D gene: TRBD2
J gene: TRBJ2-1
clone size: -
V gene: TRBV7-2
CDR3 protein: CASSRGGASYNEQFF
CDR3 DNA: TGTGCCAGCAGTCGGGGGGGGGCCTCCTACAATGAGCAGTTCTTC

D gene: -
J gene: TRBJ2-2
clone size: -
V gene: TRBV9
CDR3 protein: CASSVVTSNTGELFF
CDR3 DNA: TGTGCCAGCAGCGTGGTTACTTCGAACACCGGGGAGCTGTTTTTT

D gene: -
J gene: TRBJ1-3
clone size: -
V gene: TRBV9
CDR3 protein: CASSVEGAGNTIYF
CDR3 DNA: TGTGCCAGCAGCGTAGAGGGGGCTGGAAACACCATATATTTT

D gene: -
J gene: TRBJ2-7
clone size: -
V gene: TRBV7-2
CDR3 protein: CASSLRGGWRLEQYF
CDR3 DNA: TGTGCCAGCAGCCTGAGGGGAGGTTGGCGGCTCGAGCAGTACTTC